What follows is one T cell receptor (beta chain) and its context. The data are from a study of cytomegalovirus exposure and HLA in healthy donors. Amplification used 60 Vbeta primers and 13 Jbeta primers. Clones were sequenced by immunoSEQ multiplex PCR, and TCRdb holds only the in-frame ones, with some missing. The sample carries some 110,000 clones, less than 85% recorded once. CDR1 and CDR2 (germline): SGHTA, FQGNSA. This CDR3 spans 16 amino acids. V lost 2 bases and J lost 0, with 10 bases in between. This clonotype was obtained from a man aged 40-49 years in good health and CMV-seropositive. Sequencing used PBMCs. The gene calls are TRBV7-2 and TRBJ2-2; D gene ambiguous. The CDR3 spells CASSLRGIANTGELFF. CDR3 sequence (DNA): TGTGCCAGCAGCTTAAGAGGAATCGCGAACACCGGGGAGCTGTTTTTT.